This is a list of T cell receptor beta chains from one sample in a study of cytomegalovirus exposure and HLA in healthy donors. Assay used: immunoSEQ multiplex PCR; TCRdb lists only in-frame clones, some missing. The sample has under 200,000 clones, 86% seen once. The sequencing sample was made of PBMCs. These receptors were taken from a woman between 18 and 30 years old in good health and CMV-seronegative. CDR3s include the opening cysteine and the closing phenylalanine or tryptophan. The D gene is left open where the match is weak. Expanded clones get a size class; other rows say once, few or many, or leave the size out.

v_call,clone_size,j_call,d_call,cdr3_aa,cdr3_nt
TRBV2,-,TRBJ1-3,-,CARRRDGNTIYF,TGTGCCAGGCGGAGGGATGGAAACACCATATATTTT
TRBV19,-,TRBJ2-3,-,CASRPEGSDTQYF,TGTGCCAGTCGACCGGAGGGGTCAGATACGCAGTATTTT
TRBV11-2,once,TRBJ2-7,TRBD2,CASSFGLADQILYEQYF,TGTGCCAGCAGCTTTGGACTAGCGGATCAAATTCTCTACGAGCAGTACTTC
TRBV19,-,TRBJ2-6,-,CASTPGAISGANVLTF,TGTGCCAGTACCCCAGGGGCAATCTCTGGGGCCAACGTCCTGACTTTC
TRBV28,-,TRBJ1-5,TRBD1,CASSSDRVNQPQHF,TGTGCCAGCAGTTCGGACAGGGTAAATCAGCCCCAGCATTTT
TRBV7-8,-,TRBJ1-1,-,CASSLSWGGTEAFF,TGTGCCAGCAGCTTATCGTGGGGGGGCACTGAAGCTTTCTTT
TRBV6-6,once,TRBJ2-2,-,CASSYLPGSETGELFF,TGTGCCAGCAGTTACTTGCCAGGGTCGGAGACCGGGGAGCTGTTTTTT
TRBV12-5,-,TRBJ2-1,TRBD2,CASPLAGGYNEQFF,TGTGCTAGCCCATTAGCGGGAGGGTACAATGAGCAGTTCTTC
TRBV18,-,TRBJ2-7,TRBD1,CASSRDRDEQYF,TGTGCCAGCTCACGGGACAGGGACGAGCAGTACTTC
TRBV7-9,-,TRBJ1-3,-,CASTQLSDSGISGNTIYF,TGTGCCAGCACGCAGCTCAGTGACAGTGGGATCTCTGGAAACACCATATATTTT
TRBV2,-,TRBJ2-2,-,CASRGTAQTGELFF,TGTGCCAGCAGAGGAACAGCACAAACCGGGGAGCTGTTTTTT
TRBV27,-,TRBJ2-7,TRBD2,CASSLKTSGSSEQYF,TGTGCCAGCAGTTTAAAGACTAGCGGGTCAAGCGAGCAGTACTTC
TRBV7-9,-,TRBJ2-3,-,CASSPADTQYF,TGTGCCAGCAGCCCCGCGGATACGCAGTATTTT
TRBV6-5,-,TRBJ1-1,TRBD1,CASRGQPDTEAFF,TGTGCCAGCAGGGGACAGCCGGACACTGAAGCTTTCTTT
TRBV6-5,few,TRBJ1-1,-,CASSTLRENTEAFF,TGTGCCAGCAGTACTCTCAGGGAGAACACTGAAGCTTTCTTT
TRBV27,-,TRBJ2-5,-,CASRGRQETQYF,TGTGCCAGCCGGGGGAGACAAGAGACCCAGTACTTC
TRBV7-2,-,TRBJ1-4,-,CASSLQDANEKLFF,TGTGCCAGCAGCCTCCAGGATGCGAATGAAAAACTGTTTTTT
TRBV6-5,-,TRBJ2-3,TRBD2,CASSTRTSGDTQYF,TGTGCCAGCAGTACCAGGACTAGTGGAGATACGCAGTATTTT
TRBV6-1,-,TRBJ2-2,-,CASIFGTSNTGELFF,TGTGCCAGCATCTTCGGGACATCGAACACCGGGGAGCTGTTTTTT
TRBV6-5,-,TRBJ2-7,TRBD1,CASSPTGETYEQYF,TGTGCCAGCAGCCCGACAGGGGAAACCTACGAGCAGTACTTC
TRBV29-1,-,TRBJ2-1,-,CSVGWVAQYNEQFF,TGCAGCGTTGGGTGGGTAGCGCAATACAATGAGCAGTTCTTC
TRBV7-9,few,TRBJ2-7,-,CASSLSGTYEQYF,TGTGCCAGCAGCTTAAGCGGTACCTACGAGCAGTACTTC
TRBV7-9,-,TRBJ1-2,TRBD1,CASSSATGQYGYTF,TGTGCCAGCAGCTCCGCGACAGGGCAATATGGCTACACCTTC
TRBV7-2,-,TRBJ2-7,-,CASSLKGQNYEQYF,TGTGCCAGCAGCTTAAAGGGACAAAACTACGAGCAGTACTTC
TRBV7-9,-,TRBJ2-3,TRBD1,CASSYNRDRVTDTQYF,TGTGCCAGCAGTTACAACCGGGACAGGGTAACAGATACGCAGTATTTT
TRBV4-1,-,TRBJ1-2,TRBD1,CASSQPGQGIYGYTF,TGCGCCAGCAGCCAACCGGGACAGGGGATCTATGGCTACACCTTC
TRBV14,-,TRBJ2-3,-,CASSQWGLSTDTQYF,TGTGCCAGCAGCCAGTGGGGACTGAGCACAGATACGCAGTATTTT
TRBV19,-,TRBJ1-5,-,CASRSSLNSNQPQHF,TGTGCCAGTAGATCCTCCTTAAATAGCAATCAGCCCCAGCATTTT
TRBV5-1,-,TRBJ1-2,-,CASSLAGVGLGYGYTF,TGCGCCAGCAGCTTGGCCGGGGTCGGTCTTGGCTATGGCTACACCTTC
TRBV4-1,-,TRBJ1-1,-,CASSLRVQEVNTEAFF,TGCGCCAGCAGCCTCAGGGTACAGGAAGTGAACACTGAAGCTTTCTTT
TRBV5-1,-,TRBJ1-4,TRBD1,CASSPQGASTNEKLFF,TGCGCCAGCAGCCCACAGGGGGCGAGCACTAATGAAAAACTGTTTTTT
TRBV27,-,TRBJ1-2,TRBD1,CASRQGVGAYGYTF,TGTGCCAGCCGACAGGGGGTAGGCGCTTATGGCTACACCTTC
TRBV30,few,TRBJ2-2,-,CAWRNGANTGELFF,TGTGCCTGGAGGAACGGGGCGAACACCGGGGAGCTGTTTTTT
TRBV19,-,TRBJ2-2,-,CASSTSRNTGELFF,TGTGCCAGTAGTACTAGCCGGAACACCGGGGAGCTGTTTTTT
TRBV28,-,TRBJ2-1,-,CASFPADTGYNEQFF,TGTGCCAGCTTCCCCGCGGACACCGGGTACAATGAGCAGTTCTTC
TRBV5-1,-,TRBJ1-6,-,CASSLRPRGTFSYNSPLHF,TGCGCCAGCAGCTTGAGACCAAGGGGCACCTTCTCCTATAATTCACCCCTCCACTTT
TRBV7-9,-,TRBJ2-1,-,CASSLVYQTVSYNEQFF,TGTGCCAGCAGCTTAGTTTATCAGACAGTCTCCTACAATGAGCAGTTCTTC
TRBV6-1,-,TRBJ1-2,-,CASSEQLGANYGYTF,TGTGCCAGCAGTGAACAGTTAGGGGCTAACTATGGCTACACCTTC
TRBV6-5,-,TRBJ1-2,-,CASSSPEVAIGYTF,TGTGCCAGCAGTTCACCAGAAGTAGCTATCGGCTACACCTTC
TRBV5-1,-,TRBJ2-1,TRBD2,CASRLAGEAYNEQFF,TGCGCCAGCAGACTAGCGGGGGAAGCTTATAATGAGCAGTTCTTC
TRBV27,-,TRBJ2-2,-,CASSSPRGLFF,TGTGCCAGCAGTTCCCCCCGAGGGCTGTTTTTT
TRBV18,-,TRBJ2-2,-,CASSLFGEGGELFF,TGTGCCAGCTCACTCTTCGGTGAGGGCGGGGAGCTGTTTTTT
TRBV19,-,TRBJ1-1,-,CASSIGHPNTEAFF,TGTGCCAGTAGTATAGGGCACCCGAACACTGAAGCTTTCTTT
TRBV5-4,-,TRBJ2-7,TRBD2,CASSMKILAGEQYF,TGTGCCAGCAGCATGAAGATCCTAGCGGGCGAGCAGTACTTC
TRBV6-6,-,TRBJ1-6,-,CASRPGGRSPLHF,TGTGCCAGCCGTCCGGGGGGTAGGTCACCCCTCCACTTT
TRBV10-3,-,TRBJ1-5,TRBD1,CAIRASTGDSNQPQHF,TGTGCCATCAGAGCTTCGACAGGGGATAGCAATCAGCCCCAGCATTTT
TRBV21-1,-,TRBJ2-1,-,CASSPTTAGLAGSNEQFF,TGTGCCAGCAGTCCGACGACCGCGGGACTAGCGGGAAGTAATGAGCAGTTCTTC
TRBV2,-,TRBJ1-6,-,CASSESVYNSPLHF,TGTGCCAGCAGCGAATCCGTTTATAATTCACCCCTCCACTTT
TRBV6-6,-,TRBJ1-4,-,CASARDEKLFF,TGTGCCAGCGCCAGGGATGAAAAGCTGTTTTTT
TRBV5-8,-,TRBJ1-4,-,CASSLLGGDYNEKLFF,TGTGCCAGCAGCTTGTTAGGGGGAGACTACAATGAAAAACTGTTTTTT
TRBV6-4,-,TRBJ1-1,-,CASKGGKNTEAFF,TGTGCCAGCAAGGGGGGGAAGAACACTGAAGCTTTCTTT
TRBV11-2,-,TRBJ1-6,-,CASSLDPGNNSPLHF,TGTGCCAGCAGCTTAGATCCAGGGAACAATTCACCCCTCCACTTT
TRBV28,-,TRBJ2-7,TRBD1,CASSFGDRGLSRGPHF,TGTGCCAGCAGTTTCGGCGACAGGGGCCTCAGCAGGGGACCGCACTTC